The rows below give T cell receptor beta chains drawn from one sample of a study of blood T cell repertoires in COVID-19. Sequencing was performed with immunoSEQ multiplex PCR; in TCRdb, only in-frame clones are kept and a portion is missing. Of approximately 150,000 clones listed, 75% to 85% are singletons. Sequenced material: peripheral blood. The receptor set was obtained from a human donor in a cohort sampled during active COVID-19. Both conserved end residues are part of each CDR3. The D gene is left open where the match is weak. Only some rows state a clone size, as once, few, many or a class for expanded clones.

>TRBD2|.|TRBJ2-1|TRBV27
CASKWSSGYNEQFF
TGTGCCAGCAAATGGTCTAGCGGATACAATGAGCAGTTCTTC
>.|.|TRBJ2-5|TRBV7-2
CASSLDGGAETQYF
TGTGCCAGCAGCTTAGACGGGGGAGCAGAGACCCAGTACTTC
>TRBD2|.|TRBJ2-5|TRBV9
CASSPPGGPSETQYF
TGTGCCAGCAGCCCCCCGGGAGGGCCCTCAGAGACCCAGTACTTC
>TRBD2|.|TRBJ2-3|TRBV29-1
CSVADSGGADTQYF
TGCAGCGTTGCAGATAGCGGGGGAGCAGATACGCAGTATTTT
>TRBD1|.|TRBJ1-2|TRBV19
CASSIGAFMGQPQGYTF
TGTGCCAGTAGTATTGGGGCCTTTATGGGACAGCCCCAAGGCTACACCTTC
>TRBD2|.|TRBJ2-3|TRBV7-3
CASSLSGTYTDTQYF
TGTGCCAGCAGCCTTAGCGGGACTTACACAGATACGCAGTATTTT
>.|.|TRBJ1-4|TRBV6-5
CASSYSSRGREKLFF
TGTGCCAGCAGTTACTCGAGCCGGGGAAGGGAAAAACTGTTTTTT
>TRBD1|few|TRBJ1-1|TRBV6-2/TRBV6-3
CASSYSLGTGDLEAFF
TGTGCCAGCAGTTACTCCCTCGGGACAGGGGACCTTGAAGCTTTCTTT
>TRBD2|.|TRBJ2-3|TRBV11-2
CASSLRLAGDTQYF
TGTGCCAGCAGCCTAAGACTAGCGGGGGATACGCAGTATTTT
>.|once|TRBJ1-6|TRBV19
CASSTYNRERGSPLHF
TGTGCCAGTAGTACGTACAACAGGGAAAGGGGTTCACCCCTCCACTTT
>.|few|TRBJ2-5|TRBV7-2
CASSPGGRGETQYF
TGTGCCAGCAGCCCGGGGGGCCGAGGGGAGACCCAGTACTTC
>TRBD1|few|TRBJ1-5|TRBV2
CASSSQGRNQPQHF
TGTGCCAGCAGTTCACAGGGGAGGAATCAGCCCCAGCATTTT
>TRBD2|.|TRBJ2-7|TRBV4-3
CASSQDSGTSREQYF
TGCGCCAGCAGCCAAGATAGTGGGACTAGCCGCGAGCAGTACTTC
>TRBD1|many|TRBJ2-3|TRBV28
CASGDSGNTDTQYF
TGTGCCAGCGGGGACAGCGGAAACACAGATACGCAGTATTTT
>TRBD2|.|TRBJ2-5|TRBV5-1
CASSLAGWATSGETQYF
TGCGCCAGCAGCTTGGCGGGTTGGGCGACTAGCGGAGAGACCCAGTACTTC
>.|.|TRBJ1-4|TRBV29-1
CSVGQGEKLFF
TGCAGCGTTGGACAAGGAGAAAAACTGTTTTTT
>.|once|TRBJ1-1|TRBV6-5
CASSKFRTSDTEAFF
TGTGCCAGCAGCAAATTCAGGACATCCGACACTGAAGCTTTCTTT
>.|.|TRBJ2-1|TRBV6-2/TRBV6-3
CASSYIGSEQFF
TGTGCCAGCAGTTATATAGGGAGTGAACAGTTCTTC
>.|.|TRBJ2-5|TRBV4-3
CASSRTLQETQYF
TGCGCCAGCAGCCGGACTCTGCAAGAGACCCAGTACTTC
>.|.|TRBJ2-3|TRBV7-6
CASSLEASGQGDTQYF
TGTGCCAGCAGCTTAGAGGCCAGCGGCCAAGGAGATACGCAGTATTTT
>.|.|TRBJ2-5|TRBV7-2
CASSLGSNRAGDTQYF
TGTGCCAGCAGCTTAGGATCCAACAGGGCGGGGGACACCCAGTACTTC
>.|few|TRBJ1-3|TRBV15
CATSRRGPGGNTIYF
TGTGCCACCAGCAGAAGAGGGCCAGGAGGAAACACCATATATTTT
>TRBD1|.|TRBJ1-2|TRBV3-1/TRBV3-2
CASSQDRIRYTF
TGTGCCAGCAGCCAGGACAGGATTCGGTACACCTTC
>.|.|TRBJ1-3|TRBV30
CAWSGRGISSGNTIYF
TGTGCCTGGAGCGGACGAGGGATTAGCTCTGGAAACACCATATATTTT
>TRBD2|.|TRBJ2-2|TRBV27
CATGLQRGWGTGELFF
TGTGCCACCGGATTGCAGCGGGGGTGGGGCACCGGGGAGCTGTTTTTT
>.|.|TRBJ2-1|TRBV4-3
CASSQRAGPSSYNEQFF
TGCGCCAGCAGCCAAAGAGCGGGCCCGAGCTCCTACAATGAGCAGTTCTTC
>.|.|TRBJ2-1|TRBV4-3
CASSQGAATKNNEQFF
TGCGCCAGCAGCCAAGGGGCAGCGACTAAAAACAATGAGCAGTTCTTC
>.|.|TRBJ1-6|TRBV2
CASSEGALNNSPLHF
TGTGCCAGCAGTGAGGGGGCTCTGAATAATTCACCCCTCCACTTT
>TRBD2|once|TRBJ2-7|TRBV9
CASSTSGTTYEQYF
TGTGCCAGCAGCACTAGCGGAACAACCTACGAGCAGTACTTC
>.|.|TRBJ1-5|TRBV6-6
CASSYEGHSNQPQHF
TGTGCCAGCAGTTACGAAGGACATAGCAATCAGCCCCAGCATTTT
>.|.|TRBJ1-5|TRBV30
CAWSVGFDRSNQPQHF
TGTGCCTGGAGTGTGGGTTTTGACAGGAGCAATCAGCCCCAGCATTTT
>TRBD1|.|TRBJ2-2|TRBV24-1
CATSEAGQGKDGELFF
TGTGCCACCAGTGAGGCGGGACAGGGGAAGGACGGGGAGCTGTTTTTT
>TRBD2|.|TRBJ2-1|TRBV19
CASSRGLADSYNEQFF
TGTGCCAGTAGTAGGGGACTAGCGGACTCCTACAATGAGCAGTTCTTC
>.|.|TRBJ1-2|TRBV6-2/TRBV6-3
CASSYGPNPANYGYTF
TGTGCCAGCAGTTACGGGCCAAATCCTGCGAACTATGGCTACACCTTC
>.|.|TRBJ2-5|TRBV21-1
CASSKGAEGDF
TGTGCCAGCAGCAAAGGGGCGGAAGGGGACTTC